This T cell receptor (beta chain) was identified in a study of T cell repertoires in ileal Crohn's disease. V lost 3 bases and J lost 2, with 13 bases in between. Germline CDR1 and CDR2: MNHNS and SASEGT. This CDR3 has 15 amino acids. This clone rates as medium-sized (0.01 to 0.1%). Method: immunoSEQ multiplex PCR; TCRdb's copy keeps in-frame clones and lacks some. The sample shows around 17,000 clones, roughly 70% of them seen only once. The rearrangement links TRBV6-1 to TRBJ1-2; D remains unclear. The sequenced sample was ileal tissue. The sequence came from an adult with Crohn's disease. In DNA form, the CDR3 reads TGTGCCAGCAGTGATACACAGTTACCGAACTATGGCTACACCTTC. Its protein product is CASSDTQLPNYGYTF.